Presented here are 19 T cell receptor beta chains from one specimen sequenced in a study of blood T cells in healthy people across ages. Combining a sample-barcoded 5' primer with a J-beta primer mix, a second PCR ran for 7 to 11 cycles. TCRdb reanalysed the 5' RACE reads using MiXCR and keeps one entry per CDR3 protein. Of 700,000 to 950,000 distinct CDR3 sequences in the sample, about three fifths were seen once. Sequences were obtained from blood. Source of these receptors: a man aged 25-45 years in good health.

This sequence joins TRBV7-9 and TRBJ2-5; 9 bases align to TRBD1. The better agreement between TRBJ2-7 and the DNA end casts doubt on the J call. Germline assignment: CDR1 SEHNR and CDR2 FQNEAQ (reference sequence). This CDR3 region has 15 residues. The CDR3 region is CASSEPGQGRYEQYF. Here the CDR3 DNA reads TGTGCCAGCAGCGAACCGGGACAGGGCCGTTACGAGCAGTACTTC.

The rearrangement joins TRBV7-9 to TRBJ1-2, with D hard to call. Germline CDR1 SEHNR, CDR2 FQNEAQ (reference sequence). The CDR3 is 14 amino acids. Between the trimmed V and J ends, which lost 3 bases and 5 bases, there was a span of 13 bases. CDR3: CASSFQGAAYGYTF. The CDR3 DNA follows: TGTGCCAGCAGCTTTCAAGGCGCCGCGTATGGCTACACCTTC.

CDR3 protein: CASSRPRDRQTDTQYF. CDR3 sequence (DNA): TGTGCCAGCAGCCGTCCAAGGGACAGACAAACAGATACGCAGTATTTT. The rearrangement uses TRBV25-1 and TRBJ2-3, with 7 bases fitting TRBD1. With 6 bases clipped from V and 3 bases from J, the junction kept 12 bases outside the gene matches. Germline-derived CDR1 and CDR2 are MGHDK and SYGVNS. CDR3 length equals 16 residues.

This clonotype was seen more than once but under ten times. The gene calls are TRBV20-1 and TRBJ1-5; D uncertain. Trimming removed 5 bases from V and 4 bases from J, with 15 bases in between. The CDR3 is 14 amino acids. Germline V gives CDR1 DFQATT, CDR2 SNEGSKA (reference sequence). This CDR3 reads CSAPRAGENQPQHF. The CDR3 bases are TGCAGTGCTCCCCGTGCCGGGGAGAATCAGCCCCAGCATTTT.

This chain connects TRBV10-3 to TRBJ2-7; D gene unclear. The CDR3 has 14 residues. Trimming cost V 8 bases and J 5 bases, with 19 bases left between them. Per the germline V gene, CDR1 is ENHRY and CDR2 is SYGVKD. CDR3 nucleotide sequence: TGTGCCATCTCTGGTTTAATGGGTCGGCACGAGCAGTACTTC. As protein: CAISGLMGRHEQYF.

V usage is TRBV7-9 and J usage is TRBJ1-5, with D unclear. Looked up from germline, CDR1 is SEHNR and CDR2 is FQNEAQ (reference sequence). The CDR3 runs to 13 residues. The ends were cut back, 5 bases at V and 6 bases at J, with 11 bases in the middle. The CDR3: CASSNEGFQPQHF. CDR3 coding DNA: TGTGCCAGCAGCAACGAAGGGTTTCAGCCCCAGCATTTT.

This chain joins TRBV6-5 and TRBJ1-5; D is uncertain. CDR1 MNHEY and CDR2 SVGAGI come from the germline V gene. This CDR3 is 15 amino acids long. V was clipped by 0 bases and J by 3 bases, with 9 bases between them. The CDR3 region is CASSYSITNNQPQHF. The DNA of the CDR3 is TGTGCCAGCAGTTACTCGATCACCAACAATCAGCCCCAGCATTTT.

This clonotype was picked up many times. CDR3 nucleotides: TGCGCCAGCAGCCAAGATGCGGTGGGACTAGCAACAAATACGCAGTATTTT. As protein: CASSQDAVGLATNTQYF. The chain links TRBV4-3 to TRBJ2-3, with 9 bases identical to TRBD2. The junction had 11 bases not matched to a gene; V was cut back by 0 bases and J by 7 bases. The CDR3 loop spans 17 amino acids. The V gene's germline CDR1 is LGHNA and CDR2 YSLEER.

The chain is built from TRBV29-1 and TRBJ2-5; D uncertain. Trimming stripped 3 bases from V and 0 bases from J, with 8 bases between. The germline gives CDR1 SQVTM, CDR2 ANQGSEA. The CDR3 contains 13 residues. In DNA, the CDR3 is TGCAGCGTTGAGTGGGCCAACCAAGAGACCCAGTACTTC. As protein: CSVEWANQETQYF.

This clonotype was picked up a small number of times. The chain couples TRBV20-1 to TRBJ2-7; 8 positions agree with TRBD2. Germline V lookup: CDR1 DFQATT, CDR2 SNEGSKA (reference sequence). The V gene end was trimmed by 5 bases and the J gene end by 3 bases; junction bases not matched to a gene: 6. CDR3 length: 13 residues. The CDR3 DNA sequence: TGCAGTGCTGGGACTAGGCATTTCTACGAGCAGTACTTC. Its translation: CSAGTRHFYEQYF.

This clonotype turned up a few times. CDR3 nucleotides: TGTGCCAGCAGCCCCGATTTCTATGGCTACACCTTC. This codes for CASSPDFYGYTF. The rearrangement links TRBV7-2 to TRBJ1-2; the D is unclear. The CDR3 covers 12 residues. Germline V lookup: CDR1 SGHTA, CDR2 FQGNSA. V lost 5 bases and J lost 4, with 8 bases in between.

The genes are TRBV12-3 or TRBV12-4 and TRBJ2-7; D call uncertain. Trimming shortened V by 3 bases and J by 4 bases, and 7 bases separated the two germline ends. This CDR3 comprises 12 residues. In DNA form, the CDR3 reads TGTGCCAGCAGTTTGGAGTATTACGAGCAGTACTTC. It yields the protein CASSLEYYEQYF.

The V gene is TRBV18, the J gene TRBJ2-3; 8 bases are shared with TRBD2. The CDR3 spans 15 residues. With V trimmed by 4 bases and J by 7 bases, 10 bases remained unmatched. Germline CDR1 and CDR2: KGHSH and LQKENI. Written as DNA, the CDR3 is TGTGCCAGCTCACGAGCAGCGGGAGTTGATAATACGCAGTATTTT. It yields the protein CASSRAAGVDNTQYF.

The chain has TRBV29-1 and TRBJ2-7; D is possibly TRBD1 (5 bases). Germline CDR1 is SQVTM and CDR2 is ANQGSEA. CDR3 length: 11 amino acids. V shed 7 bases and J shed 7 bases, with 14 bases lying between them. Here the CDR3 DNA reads TGCAGCGGCGCTGGGAAGGGGGAGCAGTACTTC. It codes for CSGAGKGEQYF.

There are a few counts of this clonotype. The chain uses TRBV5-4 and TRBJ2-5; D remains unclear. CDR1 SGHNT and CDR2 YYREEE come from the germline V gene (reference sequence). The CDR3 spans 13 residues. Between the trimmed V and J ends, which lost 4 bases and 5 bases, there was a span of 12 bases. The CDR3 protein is CASSGNSYETQYF. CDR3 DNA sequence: TGTGCCAGCAGCGGCAATAGCTACGAGACCCAGTACTTC.

The CDR3 sequence: CSARETGVGPQHF. CDR3 coding DNA: TGCAGTGCTAGAGAAACCGGGGTAGGGCCCCAGCATTTT. The V call is TRBV20-1, the J call TRBJ1-5, with D unresolved. Trimming took off 0 bases at V and 9 bases at J, with 12 bases between the two ends. This CDR3 has 13 residues. Germline CDR1 reads DFQATT; CDR2 reads SNEGSKA (reference sequence).

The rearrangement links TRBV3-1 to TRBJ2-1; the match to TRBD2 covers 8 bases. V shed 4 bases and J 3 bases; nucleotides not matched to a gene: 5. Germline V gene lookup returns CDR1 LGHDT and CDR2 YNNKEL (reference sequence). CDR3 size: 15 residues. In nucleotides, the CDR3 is TGTGCCAGCAGCCTGAGACTAGCGAACTACAATGAGCAGTTCTTC. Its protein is CASSLRLANYNEQFF.

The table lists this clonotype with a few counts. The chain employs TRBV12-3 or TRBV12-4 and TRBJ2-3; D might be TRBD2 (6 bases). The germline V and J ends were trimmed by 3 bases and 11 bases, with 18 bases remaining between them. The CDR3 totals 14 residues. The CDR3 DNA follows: TGTGCCAGCAGTTTCAGAGTGGGAGGAGATGTGCAGTATTTT. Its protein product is CASSFRVGGDVQYF.

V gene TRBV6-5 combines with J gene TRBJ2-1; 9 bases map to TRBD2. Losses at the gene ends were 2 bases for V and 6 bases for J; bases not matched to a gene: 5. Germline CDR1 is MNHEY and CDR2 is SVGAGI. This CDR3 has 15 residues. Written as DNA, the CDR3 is TGTGCCAGCAGTTACGAAGCGGGAGGTACCAATGAGCAGTTCTTC. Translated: CASSYEAGGTNEQFF.